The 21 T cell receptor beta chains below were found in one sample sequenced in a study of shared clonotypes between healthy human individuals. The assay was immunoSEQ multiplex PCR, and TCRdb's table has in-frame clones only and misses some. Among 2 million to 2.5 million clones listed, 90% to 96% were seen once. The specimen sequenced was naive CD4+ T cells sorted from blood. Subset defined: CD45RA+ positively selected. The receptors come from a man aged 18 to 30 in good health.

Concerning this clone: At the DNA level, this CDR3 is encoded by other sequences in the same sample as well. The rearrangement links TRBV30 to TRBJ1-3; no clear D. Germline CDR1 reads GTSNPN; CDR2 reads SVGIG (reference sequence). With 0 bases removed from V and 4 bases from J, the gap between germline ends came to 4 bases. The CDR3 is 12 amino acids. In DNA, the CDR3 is TGTGCCTGGAGTGTGAGCGGAAACACCATATATTTT. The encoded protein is CAWSVSGNTIYF.

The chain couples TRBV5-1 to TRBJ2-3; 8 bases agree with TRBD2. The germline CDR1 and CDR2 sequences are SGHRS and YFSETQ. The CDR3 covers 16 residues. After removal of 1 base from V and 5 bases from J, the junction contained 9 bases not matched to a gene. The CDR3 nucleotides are TGCGCCAGCAGCTTGACGGGGGGGCCCGTTGGAGATACGCAGTATTTT. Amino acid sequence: CASSLTGGPVGDTQYF.

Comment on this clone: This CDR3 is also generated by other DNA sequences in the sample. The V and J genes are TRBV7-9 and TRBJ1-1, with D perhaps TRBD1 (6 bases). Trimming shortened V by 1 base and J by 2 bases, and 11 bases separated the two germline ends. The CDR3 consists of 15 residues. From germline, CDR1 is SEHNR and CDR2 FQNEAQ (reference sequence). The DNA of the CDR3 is TGTGCCAGCAGCTTAGAGGGGGGTTTAAACACTGAAGCTTTCTTT. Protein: CASSLEGGLNTEAFF.

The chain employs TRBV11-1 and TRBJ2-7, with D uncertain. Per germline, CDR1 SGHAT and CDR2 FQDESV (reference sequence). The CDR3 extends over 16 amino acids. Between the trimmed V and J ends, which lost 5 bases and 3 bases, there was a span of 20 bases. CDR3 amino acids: CASSPSSLTSIYEQYF. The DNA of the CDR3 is TGTGCCAGCAGCCCGAGCTCCCTGACCAGTATCTACGAGCAGTACTTC. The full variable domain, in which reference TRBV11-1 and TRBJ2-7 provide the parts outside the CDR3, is EAEVAQSPRYKITEKSQAVAFWCDPISGHATLYWYRQILGQGPELLVQFQDESVVDDSQLPKDRFSAERLKGVDSTLKIQPAELGDSAMYLCASSPSSLTSIYEQYFGPGTRLTVT.

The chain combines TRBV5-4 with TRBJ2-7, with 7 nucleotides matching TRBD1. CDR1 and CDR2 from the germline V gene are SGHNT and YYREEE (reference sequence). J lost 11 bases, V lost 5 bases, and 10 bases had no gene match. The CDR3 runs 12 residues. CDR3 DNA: TGTGCCAGCAGTTTAGACAGGGAAGTAAAGTACTTC. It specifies CASSLDREVKYF.

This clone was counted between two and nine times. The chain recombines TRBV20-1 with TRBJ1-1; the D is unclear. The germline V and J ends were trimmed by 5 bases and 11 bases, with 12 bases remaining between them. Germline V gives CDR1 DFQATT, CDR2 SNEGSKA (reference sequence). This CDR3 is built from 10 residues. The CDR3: CSAVGEDAFF. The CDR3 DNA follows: TGCAGTGCTGTGGGAGAAGACGCTTTCTTT.

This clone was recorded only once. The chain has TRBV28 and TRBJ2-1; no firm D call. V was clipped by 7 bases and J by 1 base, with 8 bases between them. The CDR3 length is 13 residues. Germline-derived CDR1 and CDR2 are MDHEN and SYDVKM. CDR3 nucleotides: TGTGCCAGCACGACCGAATCCTACAATGAGCAGTTCTTC. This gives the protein CASTTESYNEQFF. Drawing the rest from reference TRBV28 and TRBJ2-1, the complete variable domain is DVKVTQSSRYLVKRTGEKVFLECVQDMDHENMFWYRQDPGLGLRLIYFSYDVKMKEKGDIPEGYSVSREKKERFSLILESASTNQTSMYLCASTTESYNEQFFGPGTRLTVL.

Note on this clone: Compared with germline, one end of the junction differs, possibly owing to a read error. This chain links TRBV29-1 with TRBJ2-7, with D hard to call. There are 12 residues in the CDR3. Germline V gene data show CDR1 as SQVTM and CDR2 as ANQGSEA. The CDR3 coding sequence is TGCAGCGTTGAAGAGGGTCAGGCTGAGCCGTACTTC. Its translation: CSVEEGQAEPYF.

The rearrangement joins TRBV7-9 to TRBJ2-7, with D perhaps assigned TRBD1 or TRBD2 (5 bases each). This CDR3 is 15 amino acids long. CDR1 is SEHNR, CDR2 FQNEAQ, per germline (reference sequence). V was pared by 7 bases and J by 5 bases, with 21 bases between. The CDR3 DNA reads TGTGCCAGCAACGAATGGGGGTATCGGGATGACGAGCAGTACTTC. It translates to CASNEWGYRDDEQYF. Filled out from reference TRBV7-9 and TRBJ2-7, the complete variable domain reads DTGVSQNPRHKITKRGQNVTFRCDPISEHNRLYWYRQTLGQGPEFLTYFQNEAQLEKSRLLSDRFSAERPKGSFSTLEIQRTEQGDSAMYLCASNEWGYRDDEQYFGPGTRLTVT.

This chain's CDR3 is CASSFLSRTYEQYF. Here the CDR3 DNA reads TGTGCCAGCAGCTTCCTGAGTAGAACCTACGAGCAGTACTTC. V and J are TRBV5-6 and TRBJ2-7; the D is unclear. V gave up 2 bases and J gave up 2 bases, with 11 bases separating them. Germline values: CDR1 SGHDT, CDR2 YYEEEE. The CDR3 consists of 14 residues.

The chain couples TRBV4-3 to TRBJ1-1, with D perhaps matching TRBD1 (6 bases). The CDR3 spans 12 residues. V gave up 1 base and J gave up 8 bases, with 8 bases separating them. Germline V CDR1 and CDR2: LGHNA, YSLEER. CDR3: CASSQVGTEAFF. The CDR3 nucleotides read TGCGCCAGCAGCCAAGTGGGGACAGAAGCTTTCTTT.

For the CDR3, the DNA is TGTGCCAGCTCTCCCGCGACTAGCGGGAGTCTGGACACCGGGGAGCTGTTTTTT. Residues: CASSPATSGSLDTGELFF. The chain couples TRBV18 to TRBJ2-2, with 12 bases matching TRBD2. V was pared by 6 bases and J by 3 bases, with 11 bases of the junction left unmatched. Germline V gene lookup returns CDR1 KGHSH and CDR2 LQKENI. CDR3 length equals 18 residues.

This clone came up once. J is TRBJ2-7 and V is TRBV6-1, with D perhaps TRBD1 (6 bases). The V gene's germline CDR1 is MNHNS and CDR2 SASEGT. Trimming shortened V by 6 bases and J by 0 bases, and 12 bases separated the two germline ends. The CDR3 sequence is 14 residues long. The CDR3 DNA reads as TGTGCCAGCAGGAGGACAGATAGCTCCTACGAGCAGTACTTC. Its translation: CASRRTDSSYEQYF.

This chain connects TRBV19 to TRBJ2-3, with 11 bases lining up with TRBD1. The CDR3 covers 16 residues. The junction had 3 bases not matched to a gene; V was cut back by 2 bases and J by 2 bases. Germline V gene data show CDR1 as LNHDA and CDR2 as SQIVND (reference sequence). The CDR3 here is CASSILGQGATDTQYF. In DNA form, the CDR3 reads TGTGCCAGTAGTATACTCGGACAGGGGGCCACAGATACGCAGTATTTT. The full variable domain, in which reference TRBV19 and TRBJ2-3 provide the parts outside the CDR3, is DGGITQSPKYLFRKEGQNVTLSCEQNLNHDAMYWYRQDPGQGLRLIYYSQIVNDFQKGDIAEGYSVSREKKESFPLTVTSAQKNPTAFYLCASSILGQGATDTQYFGPGTRLTVL.

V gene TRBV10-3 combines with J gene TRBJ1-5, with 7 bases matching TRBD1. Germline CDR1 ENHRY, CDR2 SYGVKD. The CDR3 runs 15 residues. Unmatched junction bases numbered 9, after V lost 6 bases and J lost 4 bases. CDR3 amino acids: CAISPGQEKNQPQHF. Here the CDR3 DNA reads TGTGCCATCAGCCCAGGACAGGAGAAAAATCAGCCCCAGCATTTT.

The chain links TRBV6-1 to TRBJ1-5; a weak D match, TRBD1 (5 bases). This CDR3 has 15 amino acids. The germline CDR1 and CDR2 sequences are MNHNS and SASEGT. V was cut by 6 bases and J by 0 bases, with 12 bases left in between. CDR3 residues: CASRVQEASNQPQHF. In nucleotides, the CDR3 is TGTGCCAGCAGGGTACAGGAAGCTAGCAATCAGCCCCAGCATTTT.

CDR3 bases: TGTGCCAGCAGTTACTCTACCGCTCCTAGCGAGCAGTACTTC. Amino acid sequence: CASSYSTAPSEQYF. The chain links TRBV6-6 to TRBJ2-7; D is unresolved. Germline V gene sequence: CDR1 MNHNY, CDR2 SVGAGI (reference sequence). Trimming removed 0 bases from V and 6 bases from J, with 12 bases in between. The CDR3 is 14 amino acids.

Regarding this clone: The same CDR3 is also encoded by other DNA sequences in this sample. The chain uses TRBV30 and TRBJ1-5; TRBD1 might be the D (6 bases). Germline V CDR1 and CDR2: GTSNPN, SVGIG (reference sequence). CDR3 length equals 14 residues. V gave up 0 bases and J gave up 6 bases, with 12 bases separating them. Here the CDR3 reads CAWSVAGAGQPQHF. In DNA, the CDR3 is TGTGCCTGGAGTGTAGCAGGGGCCGGTCAGCCCCAGCATTTT. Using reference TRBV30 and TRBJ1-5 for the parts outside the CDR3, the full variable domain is SQTIHQWPATLVQPVGSPLSLECTVEGTSNPNLYWYRQAAGRGLQLLFYSVGIGQISSEVPQNLSASRPQDRQFILSSKKLLLSDSGFYLCAWSVAGAGQPQHFGDGTRLSIL.

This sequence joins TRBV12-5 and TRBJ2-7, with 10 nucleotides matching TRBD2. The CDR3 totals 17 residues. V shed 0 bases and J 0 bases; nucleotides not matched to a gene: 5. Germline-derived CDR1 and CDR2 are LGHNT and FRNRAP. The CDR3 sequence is CASGLVSGGDSSYEQYF. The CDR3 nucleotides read TGTGCTAGTGGTTTGGTAAGCGGGGGGGATAGCTCCTACGAGCAGTACTTC.

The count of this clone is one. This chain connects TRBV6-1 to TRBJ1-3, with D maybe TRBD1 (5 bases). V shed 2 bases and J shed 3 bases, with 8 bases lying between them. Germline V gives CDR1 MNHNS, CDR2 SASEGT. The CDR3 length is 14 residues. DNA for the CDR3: TGTGCCAGCAGTGAATTCGGGGGTGGAAACACCATATATTTT. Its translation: CASSEFGGGNTIYF.

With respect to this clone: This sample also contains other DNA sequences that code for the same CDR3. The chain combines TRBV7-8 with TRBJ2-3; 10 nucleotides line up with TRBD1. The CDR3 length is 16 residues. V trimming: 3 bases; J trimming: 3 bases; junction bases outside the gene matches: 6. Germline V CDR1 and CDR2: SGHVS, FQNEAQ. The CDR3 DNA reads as TGTGCCAGCAGCTTGGCCGGGACAGGGGTAACAGATACGCAGTATTTT. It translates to CASSLAGTGVTDTQYF.